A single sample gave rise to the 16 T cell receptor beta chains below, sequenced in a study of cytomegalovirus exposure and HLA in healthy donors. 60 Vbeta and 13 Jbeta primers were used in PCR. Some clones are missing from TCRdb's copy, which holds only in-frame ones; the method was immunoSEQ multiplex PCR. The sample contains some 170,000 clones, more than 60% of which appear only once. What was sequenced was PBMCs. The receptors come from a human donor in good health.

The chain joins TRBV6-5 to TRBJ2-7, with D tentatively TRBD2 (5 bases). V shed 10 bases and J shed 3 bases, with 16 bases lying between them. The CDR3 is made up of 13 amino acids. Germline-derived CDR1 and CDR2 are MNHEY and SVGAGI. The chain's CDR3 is CATRRAGIYEQYF. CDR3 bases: TGTGCCACACGGCGGGCCGGGATCTACGAGCAGTACTTC.

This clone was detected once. CDR3 region: CASSEGSRQTLSTDTQYF. The DNA of the CDR3 is TGTGCCAGCAGTGAAGGTTCCCGGCAGACTCTTAGCACAGATACGCAGTATTTT. The J gene is TRBJ2-3, the V gene TRBV6-1; D remains unclear. Germline V gene data show CDR1 as MNHNS and CDR2 as SASEGT. The CDR3 totals 18 residues. V lost 1 base and J 0 bases, leaving 17 bases between the germline ends.

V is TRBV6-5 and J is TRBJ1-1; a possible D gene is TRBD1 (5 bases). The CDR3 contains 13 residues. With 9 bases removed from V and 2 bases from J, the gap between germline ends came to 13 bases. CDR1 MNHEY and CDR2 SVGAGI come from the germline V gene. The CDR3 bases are TGTGCCAGTATGCGGGGGGTAAACACTGAAGCTTTCTTT. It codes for CASMRGVNTEAFF.

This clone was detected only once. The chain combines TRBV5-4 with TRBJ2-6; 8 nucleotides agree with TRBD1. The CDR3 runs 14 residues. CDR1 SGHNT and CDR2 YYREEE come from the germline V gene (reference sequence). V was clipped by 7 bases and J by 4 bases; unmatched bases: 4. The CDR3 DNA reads TGTGCCAGCTGGACAGGGTCAGGGGCCAACGTCCTGACTTTC. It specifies CASWTGSGANVLTF.

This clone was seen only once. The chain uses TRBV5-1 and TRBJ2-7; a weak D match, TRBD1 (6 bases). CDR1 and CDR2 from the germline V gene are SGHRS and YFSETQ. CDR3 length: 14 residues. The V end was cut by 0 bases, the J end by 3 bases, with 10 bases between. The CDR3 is CASSLVGGSYEQYF. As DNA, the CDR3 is TGCGCCAGCAGCTTGGTAGGGGGAAGCTACGAGCAGTACTTC.

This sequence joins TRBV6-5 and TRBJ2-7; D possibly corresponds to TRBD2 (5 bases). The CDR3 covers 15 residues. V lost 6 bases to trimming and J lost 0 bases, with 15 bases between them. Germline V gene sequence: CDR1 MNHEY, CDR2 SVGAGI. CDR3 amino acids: CASRPRWESSYEQYF. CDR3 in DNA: TGTGCCAGCAGGCCCCGGTGGGAGAGCTCCTACGAGCAGTACTTC.

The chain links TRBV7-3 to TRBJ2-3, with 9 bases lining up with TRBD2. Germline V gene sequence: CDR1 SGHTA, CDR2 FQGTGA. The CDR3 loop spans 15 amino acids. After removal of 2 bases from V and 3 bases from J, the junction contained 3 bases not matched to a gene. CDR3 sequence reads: CASSLGGGATDTQYF. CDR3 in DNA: TGTGCCAGCAGCTTAGGCGGGGGGGCTACAGATACGCAGTATTTT.

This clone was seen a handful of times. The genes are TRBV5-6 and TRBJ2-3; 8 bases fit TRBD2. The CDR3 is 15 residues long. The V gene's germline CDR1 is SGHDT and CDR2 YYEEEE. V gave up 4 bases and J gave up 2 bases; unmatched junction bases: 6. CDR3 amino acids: CASSPLSGTTDTQYF. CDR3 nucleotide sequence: TGTGCCAGCAGCCCCCTTAGCGGGACCACAGATACGCAGTATTTT.

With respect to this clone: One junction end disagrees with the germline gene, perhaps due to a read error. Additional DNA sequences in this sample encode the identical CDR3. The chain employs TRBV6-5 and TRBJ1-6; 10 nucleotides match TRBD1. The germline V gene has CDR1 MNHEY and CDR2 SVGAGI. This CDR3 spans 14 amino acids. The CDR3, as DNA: TGTGCTAGCAATACCGGGACAGGGGTTTCACCCCTCCACTTT. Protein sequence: CASNTGTGVSPLHF.

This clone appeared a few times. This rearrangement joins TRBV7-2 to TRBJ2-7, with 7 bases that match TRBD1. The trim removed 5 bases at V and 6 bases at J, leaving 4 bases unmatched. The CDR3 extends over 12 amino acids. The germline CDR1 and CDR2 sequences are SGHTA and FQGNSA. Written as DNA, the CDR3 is TGTGCCAGCAGCCTACAGGGGTCCGAGCAGTACTTC. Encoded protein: CASSLQGSEQYF.

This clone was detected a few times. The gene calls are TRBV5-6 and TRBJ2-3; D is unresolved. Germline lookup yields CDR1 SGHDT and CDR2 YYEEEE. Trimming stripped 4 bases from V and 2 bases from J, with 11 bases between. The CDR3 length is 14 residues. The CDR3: CASSPAVTTDTQYF. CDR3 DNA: TGTGCCAGCAGCCCCGCGGTGACCACAGATACGCAGTATTTT. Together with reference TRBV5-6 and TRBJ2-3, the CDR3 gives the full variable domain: DAGVTQSPTHLIKTRGQQVTLRCSPKSGHDTVSWYQQALGQGPQFIFQYYEEEERQRGNFPDRFSGHQFPNYSSELNVNALLLGDSALYLCASSPAVTTDTQYFGPGTRLTVL.

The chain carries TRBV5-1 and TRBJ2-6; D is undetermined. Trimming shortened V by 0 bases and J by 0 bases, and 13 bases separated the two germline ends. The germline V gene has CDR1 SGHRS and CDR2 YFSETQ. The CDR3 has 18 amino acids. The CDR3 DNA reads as TGCGCCAGCAGCTTGGCCGGTCAGGCCCTCTCTGGGGCCAACGTCCTGACTTTC. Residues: CASSLAGQALSGANVLTF.

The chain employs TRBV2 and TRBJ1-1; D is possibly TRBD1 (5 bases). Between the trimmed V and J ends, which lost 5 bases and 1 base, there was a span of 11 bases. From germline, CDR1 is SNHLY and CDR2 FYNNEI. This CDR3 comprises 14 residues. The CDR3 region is CASSRGTGNTEAFF. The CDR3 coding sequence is TGTGCCAGCAGTCGGGGGACGGGGAACACTGAAGCTTTCTTT. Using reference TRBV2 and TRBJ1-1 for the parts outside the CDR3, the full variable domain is EPEVTQTPSHQVTQMGQEVILRCVPISNHLYFYWYRQILGQKVEFLVSFYNNEISEKSEIFDDQFSVERPDGSNFTLKIRSTKLEDSAMYFCASSRGTGNTEAFFGQGTRLTVV.

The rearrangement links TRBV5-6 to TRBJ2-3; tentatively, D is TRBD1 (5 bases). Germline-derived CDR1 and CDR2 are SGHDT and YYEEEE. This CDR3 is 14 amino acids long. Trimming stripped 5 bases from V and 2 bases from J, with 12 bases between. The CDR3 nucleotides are TGTGCCAGCAGTCCTTGGACAACCACAGATACGCAGTATTTT. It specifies CASSPWTTTDTQYF. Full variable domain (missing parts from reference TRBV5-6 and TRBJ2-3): DAGVTQSPTHLIKTRGQQVTLRCSPKSGHDTVSWYQQALGQGPQFIFQYYEEEERQRGNFPDRFSGHQFPNYSSELNVNALLLGDSALYLCASSPWTTTDTQYFGPGTRLTVL.

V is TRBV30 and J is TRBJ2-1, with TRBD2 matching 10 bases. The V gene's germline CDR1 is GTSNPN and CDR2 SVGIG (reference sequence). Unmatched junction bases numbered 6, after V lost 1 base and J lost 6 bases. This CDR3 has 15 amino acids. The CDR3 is CAWSGGLAGANEQFF. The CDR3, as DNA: TGTGCCTGGAGTGGGGGCCTAGCGGGGGCCAATGAGCAGTTCTTC.

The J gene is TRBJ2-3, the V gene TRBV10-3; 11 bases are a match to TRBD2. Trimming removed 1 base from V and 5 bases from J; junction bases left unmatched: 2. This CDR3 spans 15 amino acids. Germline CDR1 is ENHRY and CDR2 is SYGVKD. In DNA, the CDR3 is TGTGCCATCAGTGAGTTAGCGGGGGGGGTAGATACGCAGTATTTT. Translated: CAISELAGGVDTQYF.